Presented here are 3 T cell receptor beta chains from one specimen sequenced in a study of T cell repertoires in ileal Crohn's disease (dated by TCRdb to between 2018 and 2020). Libraries came from the immunoSEQ multiplex PCR assay. TCRdb re-hosts the immuneACCESS table, in-frame sequences only. Its copies lack some clones; in the studies checked, an unresolved V gene accounts for under half of them, and the cause for the rest is not known. Within this sample are around 7,000 clones, with around 80% of them counted one time only. Of the sample, 25% to 35% is held by the ten largest clones. What the time point label conveys for this sample: proximal margin of the surgical specimen (macroscopically non-inflamed). The sequenced material came from ileal tissue. The source of these receptors is an adult with Crohn's disease.

This clone was detected a few times. V usage is TRBV30 and J usage is TRBJ2-3; tentative D call: TRBD2 (7 bases). The germline CDR1 and CDR2 sequences are GTSNPN and SVGIG (reference sequence). The V gene lost 3 bases and the J gene lost 0 bases, with 10 bases spanning the gap. This CDR3 is 14 amino acids long. Here the CDR3 reads CAWRQGGSTDTQYF. The DNA of the CDR3 is TGTGCCTGGAGACAGGGAGGGAGCACAGATACGCAGTATTTT.

The chain has TRBV5-1 and TRBJ1-1, with a possible D match to TRBD1 (5 bases). V shed 2 bases and J shed 0 bases, with 8 bases lying between them. The germline V gene has CDR1 SGHRS and CDR2 YFSETQ. The CDR3 sequence is 14 residues long. This CDR3 is CASSFRQLNTEAFF. CDR3 in DNA: TGCGCCAGCAGCTTTCGACAGCTGAACACTGAAGCTTTCTTT. The full variable domain, completed using reference TRBV5-1 and TRBJ1-1, is KAGVTQTPRYLIKTRGQQVTLSCSPISGHRSVSWYQQTPGQGLQFLFEYFSETQRNKGNFPGRFSGRQFSNSRSEMNVSTLELGDSALYLCASSFRQLNTEAFFGQGTRLTVV.

This chain links TRBV5-6 with TRBJ1-2, with 8 positions matching TRBD1. Per the germline V gene, CDR1 is SGHDT and CDR2 is YYEEEE. The CDR3 extends over 13 amino acids. V was pared by 6 bases and J by 8 bases, with 9 bases of the junction left unmatched. Written as DNA, the CDR3 is TGTGCCAGCATCGAACAGGGGGTTGCCGGCTACACCTTC. Its translation: CASIEQGVAGYTF.